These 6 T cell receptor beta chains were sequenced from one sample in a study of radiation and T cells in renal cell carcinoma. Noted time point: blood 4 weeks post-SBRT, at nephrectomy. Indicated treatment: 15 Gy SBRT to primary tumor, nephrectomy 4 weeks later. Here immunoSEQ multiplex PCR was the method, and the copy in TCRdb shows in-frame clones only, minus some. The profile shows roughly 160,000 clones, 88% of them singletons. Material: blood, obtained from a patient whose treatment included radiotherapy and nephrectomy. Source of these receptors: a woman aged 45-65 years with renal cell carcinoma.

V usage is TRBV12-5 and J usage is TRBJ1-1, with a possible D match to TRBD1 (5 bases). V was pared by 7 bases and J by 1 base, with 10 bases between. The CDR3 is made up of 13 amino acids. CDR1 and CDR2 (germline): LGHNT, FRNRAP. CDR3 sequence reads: CASAPGTNTEAFF. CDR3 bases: TGTGCTAGTGCCCCAGGGACGAACACTGAAGCTTTCTTT.

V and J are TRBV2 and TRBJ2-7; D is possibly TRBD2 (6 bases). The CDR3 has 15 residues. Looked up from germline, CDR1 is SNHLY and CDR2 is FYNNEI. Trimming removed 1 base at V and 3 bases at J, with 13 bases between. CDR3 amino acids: CASSEGGVASYEQYF. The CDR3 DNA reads TGTGCCAGCAGTGAAGGGGGGGTCGCCAGCTACGAGCAGTACTTC.

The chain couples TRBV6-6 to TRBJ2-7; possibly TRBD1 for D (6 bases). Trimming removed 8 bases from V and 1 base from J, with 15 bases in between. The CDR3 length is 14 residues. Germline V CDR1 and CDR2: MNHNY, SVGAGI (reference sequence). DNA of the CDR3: TGTGCCAGCGTCCCGGGACACCCTTCCTACGAGCAGTACTTC. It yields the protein CASVPGHPSYEQYF.

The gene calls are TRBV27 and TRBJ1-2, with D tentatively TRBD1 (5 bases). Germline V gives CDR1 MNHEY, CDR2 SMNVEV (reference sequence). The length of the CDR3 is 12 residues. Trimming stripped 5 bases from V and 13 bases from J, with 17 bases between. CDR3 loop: CASSPLGGACTF. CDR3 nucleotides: TGTGCCAGCAGTCCCCTAGGTGGGGCTTGCACCTTC.

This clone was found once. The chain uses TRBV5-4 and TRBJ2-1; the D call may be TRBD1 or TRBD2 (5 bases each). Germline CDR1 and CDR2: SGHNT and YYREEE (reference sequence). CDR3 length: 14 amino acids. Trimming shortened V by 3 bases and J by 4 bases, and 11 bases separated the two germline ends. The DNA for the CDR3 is TGTGCCAGCAGCTCGCAGGGACGTTACAATGAGCAGTTCTTC. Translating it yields CASSSQGRYNEQFF.

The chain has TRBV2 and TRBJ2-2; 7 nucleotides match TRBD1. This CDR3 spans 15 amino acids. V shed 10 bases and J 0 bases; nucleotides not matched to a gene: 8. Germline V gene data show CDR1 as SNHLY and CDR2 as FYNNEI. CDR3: CATLPGTANTGELFF. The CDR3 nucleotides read TGTGCCACCCTCCCGGGGACAGCGAACACCGGGGAGCTGTTTTTT.